One and the same sample provided the 32 T cell receptor beta chains below, sequenced in a study of CD8 T cells in Susac syndrome. Reverse transcription used roughly 0.5 to 1 ug RNA and random hexamers. TCRdb passed the immunoSEQ multiplex PCR reads through MiXCR, listing each CDR3 protein once. This sample yields about 150,000 distinct CDR3 sequences, of which approximately 95% are seen a single time; over 0.1% belongs to the top ten. Source material: CD4+ T cells from PBMCs. The receptors here all came from a human donor with multiple sclerosis.

The chain employs TRBV7-2 and TRBJ1-2; tentatively, D is TRBD1 (5 bases). CDR1 SGHTA and CDR2 FQGNSA come from the germline V gene. The V and J ends lost 5 bases and 4 bases respectively, with 14 bases between them. This CDR3 spans 14 amino acids. The CDR3 here is CASSPLWDGYGYTF. The CDR3 DNA reads TGTGCCAGCAGCCCGTTGTGGGACGGCTATGGCTACACCTTC.

The CDR3 reads CSVFTRLGSNEQFF. The DNA for the CDR3 is TGCAGCGTTTTTACTAGATTGGGGAGCAATGAGCAGTTCTTC. The chain joins TRBV29-1 to TRBJ2-1; a weak D match, TRBD2 (5 bases). The germline V gene encodes CDR1 SQVTM and CDR2 ANQGSEA. Trimming removed 5 bases at V and 6 bases at J, with 17 bases between. CDR3 size: 14 residues.

The chain recombines TRBV29-1 with TRBJ1-1, with D possibly matching TRBD1 (6 bases). Trimming cost V 4 bases and J 1 base, with 16 bases left between them. CDR1 SQVTM and CDR2 ANQGSEA come from the germline V gene. This CDR3 region has 15 residues. The CDR3 region has the DNA TGCAGCGTTGTTGTCGGGGGCGCGGCGAACACTGAAGCTTTCTTT. Translation: CSVVVGGAANTEAFF.

This chain connects TRBV9 to TRBJ1-3; no reliable D call. The V end was cut by 0 bases, the J end by 0 bases, with 10 bases between. CDR1 and CDR2 (germline): SGDLS, YYNGEE. The CDR3 is 16 residues long. CDR3 sequence: CASSVADTLSGNTIYF. DNA of the CDR3: TGTGCCAGCAGCGTAGCTGACACCCTCTCTGGAAACACCATATATTTT.

The rearrangement links TRBV7-2 to TRBJ2-1, with D unresolved. The germline V gene encodes CDR1 SGHTA and CDR2 FQGNSA. V was clipped by 1 base and J by 15 bases, with 13 bases between them. The CDR3 extends over 12 amino acids. The DNA for the CDR3 is TGTGCCAGCAGCTTAGTTCCCCCTCCATTGTTCTTC. Protein sequence: CASSLVPPPLFF. Using reference TRBV7-2 and TRBJ2-1 for the parts outside the CDR3, the full variable domain is GAGVSQSPSNKVTEKGKDVELRCDPISGHTALYWYRQSLGQGLEFLIYFQGNSAPDKSGLPSDRFSAERTGGSVSTLTIQRTQQEDSAVYLCASSLVPPPLFFGPGTRLTVL.

The chain combines TRBV6-5 with TRBJ1-1; D remains unclear. CDR1 and CDR2 (germline): MNHEY, SVGAGI. Trimming removed 1 base from V and 4 bases from J, with 13 bases in between. This CDR3 is 15 amino acids long. The CDR3 loop reads CASSYLGVAGTEAFF. CDR3 nucleotide sequence: TGTGCCAGCAGTTACTTAGGAGTTGCTGGCACTGAAGCTTTCTTT.

This clonotype was picked up a small number of times. This chain joins TRBV27 and TRBJ2-7, with 8 bases fitting TRBD1. CDR3 length: 13 residues. Germline CDR1 reads MNHEY; CDR2 reads SMNVEV (reference sequence). The ends lost 5 bases at V and 6 bases at J; junction bases unmatched: 6. The CDR3 loop is CASSRQGSGEQYF. The CDR3 region has the DNA TGTGCCAGCAGTAGACAGGGGAGTGGCGAGCAGTACTTC.

V and J are TRBV28 and TRBJ2-1; D not certain. The CDR3 covers 15 residues. Trimming cost V 7 bases and J 3 bases, with 16 bases left between them. Germline V CDR1 and CDR2: MDHEN, SYDVKM. CDR3 nucleotides: TGTGCCAGCATCGGAAAGGACCAATACTACAATGAGCAGTTCTTC. Translated: CASIGKDQYYNEQFF. The entire variable domain, with the rest obtained from reference TRBV28 and TRBJ2-1, is as follows: DVKVTQSSRYLVKRTGEKVFLECVQDMDHENMFWYRQDPGLGLRLIYFSYDVKMKEKGDIPEGYSVSREKKERFSLILESASTNQTSMYLCASIGKDQYYNEQFFGPGTRLTVL.

This chain links TRBV12-3 or TRBV12-4 with TRBJ2-7; D is possibly TRBD1 (6 bases). Trimming left V 4 bases short and J 6 bases short, with 13 bases between. The CDR3 has 13 residues. CDR3 sequence reads: CASSSGTPPEQYF. CDR3 bases: TGTGCCAGCAGTTCCGGGACACCACCCGAGCAGTACTTC.

The chain couples TRBV12-3 or TRBV12-4 to TRBJ2-3; 12 bases line up with TRBD2. This CDR3 contains 15 residues. Trimming removed 5 bases from V and 3 bases from J; junction bases left unmatched: 3. The CDR3 DNA reads TGTGCCAGCAGTGAGACTAGCGGGGGTACAGATACGCAGTATTTT. Residues: CASSETSGGTDTQYF.

The J gene is TRBJ2-2, the V gene TRBV11-2; possible D gene TRBD2, 5 bases. V lost 0 bases and J lost 0, with 8 bases in between. The CDR3 runs to 16 residues. Germline-derived CDR1 and CDR2 are SGHAT and FQNNGV. CDR3 DNA: TGTGCCAGCAGCTTAGAGCAGCGGACGAACACCGGGGAGCTGTTTTTT. It encodes CASSLEQRTNTGELFF.

The gene calls are TRBV6-2 or TRBV6-3 and TRBJ1-1; D is perhaps TRBD1 (5 bases). The CDR3 covers 14 residues. V was shortened by 1 base and J by 1 base, with 7 bases between the two germline ends. CDR1 and CDR2 (germline): MNHEY, SVGEGT. Here the CDR3 reads CASSYLRGNTEAFF. CDR3 DNA: TGTGCCAGCAGTTACTTGAGGGGGAACACTGAAGCTTTCTTT.

V and J are TRBV25-1 and TRBJ2-7; 7 bases agree with TRBD2. V shed 6 bases, J shed 8 bases, and the junction held 4 bases outside the gene matches. The CDR3 totals 11 residues. From germline, CDR1 is MGHDK and CDR2 SYGVNS. CDR3 DNA: TGTGCCAGCAGCGGGGGGAGGCAGCAGTACTTC. This gives the protein CASSGGRQQYF.

This chain uses TRBV27 with TRBJ2-7; a weak D match, TRBD1 (5 bases). Germline values: CDR1 MNHEY, CDR2 SMNVEV (reference sequence). V was cut by 9 bases and J by 4 bases, with 10 bases left in between. The CDR3 spans 11 residues. This CDR3 reads CASFSGYEQYF. CDR3 nucleotide sequence: TGTGCCAGTTTCTCAGGGTACGAGCAGTACTTC.

The gene calls are TRBV11-2 and TRBJ2-3; 7 bases fit TRBD2. J was trimmed by 6 bases and V by 5 bases; bases with no gene match: 8. CDR1 is SGHAT and CDR2 is FQNNGV in the germline V gene. The CDR3 is 14 residues long. The CDR3 coding sequence is TGTGCCAGCAGCCGAGCGGGATCGAAGGATACGCAGTATTTT. Translation: CASSRAGSKDTQYF. Drawing the rest from reference TRBV11-2 and TRBJ2-3, the complete variable domain is EAGVAQSPRYKIIEKRQSVAFWCNPISGHATLYWYQQILGQGPKLLIQFQNNGVVDDSQLPKDRFSAERLKGVDSTLKIQPAKLEDSAVYLCASSRAGSKDTQYFGPGTRLTVL.

The rearrangement links TRBV7-9 to TRBJ2-3; a weak D match, TRBD1 (6 bases). The CDR3 totals 16 residues. Germline CDR1 and CDR2: SEHNR and FQNEAQ (reference sequence). Trimming took off 5 bases at V and 0 bases at J, with 15 bases between the two ends. The CDR3 loop is CASSRLRTVSTDTQYF. As DNA, the CDR3 is TGTGCCAGCAGCCGACTCAGGACAGTTAGCACAGATACGCAGTATTTT.

This clonotype is a singleton in its sample. The chain has TRBV29-1 and TRBJ2-1; D is unresolved. CDR1 SQVTM and CDR2 ANQGSEA come from the germline V gene. The CDR3 spans 13 residues. Trimming took 5 bases from V and 9 from J, leaving 17 bases between them. CDR3: CSVPSLAIGEQFF. In DNA form, the CDR3 reads TGCAGCGTTCCCTCATTAGCTATCGGTGAGCAGTTCTTC.

V gene TRBV28 combines with J gene TRBJ1-4; unclear D gene. The CDR3 contains 15 residues. Germline assignment: CDR1 MDHEN and CDR2 SYDVKM. Between the trimmed V and J ends, which lost 5 bases and 6 bases, there was a span of 16 bases. CDR3 sequence (DNA): TGTGCCAGCAGTCCCCGGAGGGTCAGGCATGAAAAACTGTTTTTT. Amino acids: CASSPRRVRHEKLFF.

The chain carries TRBV28 and TRBJ1-5; D perhaps matches TRBD1 (6 bases). This CDR3 contains 15 residues. Trimming cost V 5 bases and J 2 bases, with 13 bases left between them. CDR1 is MDHEN, CDR2 SYDVKM, per germline. CDR3 coding DNA: TGTGCCAGCAGTGGAACAGGGACGGGCAATCAGCCCCAGCATTTT. Amino acid sequence: CASSGTGTGNQPQHF.

In the case of this clonotype: At one boundary the junction diverges from the germline segment, which might be a read error. The genes are TRBV20-1 and TRBJ2-1; D call uncertain. The germline V gene encodes CDR1 DFQATT and CDR2 SNEGSKA (reference sequence). The CDR3 is made up of 12 amino acids. CDR3 bases: TGCAGTGGTAGAAGTGTATACAATGAGCAGTTCTTC. Encoded protein: CSGRSVYNEQFF.

The chain has TRBV2 and TRBJ2-1; the match to TRBD2 covers 9 bases. With V trimmed by 7 bases and J by 8 bases, 6 bases remained unmatched. Germline CDR1 and CDR2: SNHLY and FYNNEI. The CDR3 is made up of 13 amino acids. CDR3 DNA: TGTGCCAGCAACATAGCGGGAGTACATGAGCAGTTCTTC. It translates to CASNIAGVHEQFF.

The chain joins TRBV20-1 to TRBJ2-1; perhaps TRBD2 as D (5 bases). This CDR3 has 12 amino acids. V shed 1 base and J shed 4 bases, with 5 bases lying between them. Germline CDR1 is DFQATT and CDR2 is SNEGSKA (reference sequence). The CDR3 DNA reads TGCAGTGCTAGAGGGACTTACAATGAGCAGTTCTTC. It specifies CSARGTYNEQFF.

The gene calls are TRBV6-6 and TRBJ2-3; D is unclear. The germline CDR1 and CDR2 sequences are MNHNY and SVGAGI (reference sequence). V was shortened by 2 bases and J by 2 bases, with 11 bases between the two germline ends. The CDR3 extends over 15 amino acids. CDR3 region: CASSYQGIPTDTQYF. DNA for the CDR3: TGTGCCAGCAGTTACCAAGGGATTCCCACAGATACGCAGTATTTT.

This chain connects TRBV4-2 to TRBJ2-6; D is possibly TRBD2 (5 bases). Germline V gene sequence: CDR1 LGHNA, CDR2 YNFKEQ. V lost 5 bases and J 1 base, leaving 9 bases between the germline ends. This CDR3 spans 15 amino acids. The CDR3 DNA follows: TGTGCCAGCAGCTCGGGAACGTCTGGGGCCAACGTCCTGACTTTC. Protein sequence: CASSSGTSGANVLTF.

J is TRBJ2-1 and V is TRBV2, with D possibly being TRBD1 or TRBD2 (5 bases each). The V end lost 2 bases, the J end lost 8 bases, and 10 bases lay between the germline ends. This CDR3 contains 13 residues. In germline, CDR1 is SNHLY, CDR2 FYNNEI. In DNA form, the CDR3 reads TGTGCCAGCAGTGAATCGGGGCGCGATGAGCAGTTCTTC. Its protein product is CASSESGRDEQFF.

This rearrangement joins TRBV9 to TRBJ2-1; possibly TRBD2 for D (6 bases). In germline, CDR1 is SGDLS, CDR2 YYNGEE. Trimming stripped 0 bases from V and 4 bases from J, with 11 bases between. The CDR3 totals 15 residues. DNA of the CDR3: TGTGCCAGCAGCGTAGTGGCGGGACGGTACAATGAGCAGTTCTTC. Its translation: CASSVVAGRYNEQFF.

V and J are TRBV12-3 or TRBV12-4 and TRBJ2-6; no definite D call. The CDR3 has 17 amino acids. The V end was cut by 2 bases, the J end by 2 bases, with 13 bases between. The CDR3, as DNA: TGTGCCAGCAGTTTAAGGGTTCGGTTAACTGGGGCCAACGTCCTGACTTTC. This sequence encodes CASSLRVRLTGANVLTF.

This clonotype was observed a few times. The chain combines TRBV29-1 with TRBJ2-7, with a possible D match to TRBD2 (5 bases). The V and J ends lost 4 bases and 5 bases respectively, with 12 bases between them. The CDR3 covers 12 residues. Germline CDR1 reads SQVTM; CDR2 reads ANQGSEA. CDR3: CSVVRVGNEQYF. CDR3 nucleotides: TGCAGCGTTGTACGGGTCGGGAACGAGCAGTACTTC.

This chain uses TRBV4-3 with TRBJ2-5; 10 bases line up with TRBD1. The germline gives CDR1 LGHNA, CDR2 YSLEER. V lost 1 base to trimming and J lost 1 base; unmatched junction nucleotides: 6. The CDR3 runs 17 residues. The DNA of the CDR3 is TGCGCCAGCAGCCAAGTTGTGACAGGGGGCCGCCAAGAGACCCAGTACTTC. The encoded protein is CASSQVVTGGRQETQYF.

This chain links TRBV27 with TRBJ1-2; D might be TRBD1 (6 bases). From germline, CDR1 is MNHEY and CDR2 SMNVEV (reference sequence). The CDR3 contains 14 residues. Trimming left V 5 bases short and J 4 bases short, with 14 bases between. The CDR3: CASSPLKGGYGYTF. The CDR3 DNA sequence: TGTGCCAGCAGTCCTCTTAAGGGGGGCTATGGCTACACCTTC.

The chain uses TRBV20-1 and TRBJ2-2, with TRBD2 as a possible D gene (5 bases). The V gene's germline CDR1 is DFQATT and CDR2 SNEGSKA (reference sequence). Trimming removed 5 bases at V and 1 base at J, with 8 bases between. This CDR3 has 13 amino acids. CDR3 bases: TGCAGTGCTCCCGAGGGGAACACCGGGGAGCTGTTTTTT. Protein sequence: CSAPEGNTGELFF.

The rearrangement joins TRBV12-3 or TRBV12-4 to TRBJ1-1; unclear D gene. CDR3 length equals 14 residues. The V end lost 2 bases, the J end lost 0 bases, and 7 bases lay between the germline ends. The CDR3, as DNA: TGTGCCAGCAGTTTACAGATCATGAACACTGAAGCTTTCTTT. Residues: CASSLQIMNTEAFF.